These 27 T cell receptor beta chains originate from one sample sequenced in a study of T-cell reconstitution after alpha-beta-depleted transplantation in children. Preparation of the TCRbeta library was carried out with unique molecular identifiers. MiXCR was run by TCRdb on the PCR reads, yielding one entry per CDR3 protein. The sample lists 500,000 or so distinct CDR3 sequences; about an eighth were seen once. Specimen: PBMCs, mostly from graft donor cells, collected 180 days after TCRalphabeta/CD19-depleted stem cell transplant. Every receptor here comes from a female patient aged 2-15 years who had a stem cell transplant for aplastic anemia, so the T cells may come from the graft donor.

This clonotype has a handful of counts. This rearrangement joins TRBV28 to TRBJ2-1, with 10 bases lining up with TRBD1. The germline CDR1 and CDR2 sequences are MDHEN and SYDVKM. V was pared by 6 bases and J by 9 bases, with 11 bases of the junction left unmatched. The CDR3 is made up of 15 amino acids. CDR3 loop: CASSWPGQGLSEQFF. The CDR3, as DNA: TGTGCCAGCAGCTGGCCGGGACAGGGGCTTAGTGAGCAGTTCTTC.

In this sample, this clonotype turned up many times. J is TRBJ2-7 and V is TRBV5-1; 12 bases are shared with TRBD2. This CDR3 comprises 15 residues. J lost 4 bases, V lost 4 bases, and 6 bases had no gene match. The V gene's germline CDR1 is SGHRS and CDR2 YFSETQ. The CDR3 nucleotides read TGCGCCAGCAGCGCGGGACTAGCGGGCGTTTACGAGCAGTACTTC. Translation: CASSAGLAGVYEQYF.

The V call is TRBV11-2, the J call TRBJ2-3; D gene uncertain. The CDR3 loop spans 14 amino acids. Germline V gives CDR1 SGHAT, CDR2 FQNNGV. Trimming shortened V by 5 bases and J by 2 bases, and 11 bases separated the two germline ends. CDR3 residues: CASSLRQHTDTQYF. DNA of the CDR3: TGTGCCAGCAGCCTTAGACAACACACAGATACGCAGTATTTT.

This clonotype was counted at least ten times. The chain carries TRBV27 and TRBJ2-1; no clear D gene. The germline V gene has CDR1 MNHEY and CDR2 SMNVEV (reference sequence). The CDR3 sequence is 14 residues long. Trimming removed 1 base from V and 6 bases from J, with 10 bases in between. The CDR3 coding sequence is TGTGCCAGCAGTTTATGGGTCAAACTCAATGAGCAGTTCTTC. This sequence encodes CASSLWVKLNEQFF.

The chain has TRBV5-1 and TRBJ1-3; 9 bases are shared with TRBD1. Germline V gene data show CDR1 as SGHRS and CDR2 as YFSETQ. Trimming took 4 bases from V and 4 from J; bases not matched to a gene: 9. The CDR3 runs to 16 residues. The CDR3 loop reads CASSVSGTGIGNTIYF. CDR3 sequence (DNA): TGCGCCAGCAGCGTATCCGGGACAGGGATCGGAAACACCATATATTTT.

CDR3 in amino acids: CASSGLRDSLGVAKNIQYF. The CDR3 DNA sequence: TGTGCCAGCAGCGGCCTCCGGGACAGCCTGGGGGTAGCCAAAAACATTCAGTACTTC. The chain joins TRBV4-2 to TRBJ2-4; 7 positions agree with TRBD1. Unmatched junction bases numbered 16, after V lost 5 bases and J lost 0 bases. Germline V gene sequence: CDR1 LGHNA, CDR2 YNFKEQ. There are 19 residues in the CDR3.

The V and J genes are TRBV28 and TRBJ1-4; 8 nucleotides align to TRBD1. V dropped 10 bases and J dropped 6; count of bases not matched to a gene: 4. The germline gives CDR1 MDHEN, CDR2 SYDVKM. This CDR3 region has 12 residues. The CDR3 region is CATSQGDEKLFF. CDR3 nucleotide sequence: TGTGCCACTTCACAGGGGGATGAAAAACTGTTTTTT.

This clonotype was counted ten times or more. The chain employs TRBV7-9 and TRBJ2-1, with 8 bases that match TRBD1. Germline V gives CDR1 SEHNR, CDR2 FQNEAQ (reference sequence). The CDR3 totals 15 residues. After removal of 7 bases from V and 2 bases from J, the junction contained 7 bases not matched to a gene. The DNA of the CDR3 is TGTGCCAGCACCACCGGACAGGGTACCTACAATGAGCAGTTCTTC. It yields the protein CASTTGQGTYNEQFF.

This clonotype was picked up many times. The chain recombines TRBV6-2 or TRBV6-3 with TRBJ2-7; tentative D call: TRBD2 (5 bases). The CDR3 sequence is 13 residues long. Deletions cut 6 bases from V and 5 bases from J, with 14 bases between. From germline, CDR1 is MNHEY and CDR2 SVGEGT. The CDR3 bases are TGTGCCAGCAGCCGGGAAGTTAGTAACGAGCAGTACGTC. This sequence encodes CASSREVSNEQYV.

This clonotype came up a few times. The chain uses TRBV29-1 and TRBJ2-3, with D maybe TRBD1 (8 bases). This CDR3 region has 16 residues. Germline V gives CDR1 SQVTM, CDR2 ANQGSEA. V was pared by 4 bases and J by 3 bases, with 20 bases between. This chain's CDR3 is CSVVTGAGLVTDTQYF. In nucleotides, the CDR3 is TGCAGCGTTGTGACAGGGGCAGGACTAGTAACAGATACGCAGTATTTT.

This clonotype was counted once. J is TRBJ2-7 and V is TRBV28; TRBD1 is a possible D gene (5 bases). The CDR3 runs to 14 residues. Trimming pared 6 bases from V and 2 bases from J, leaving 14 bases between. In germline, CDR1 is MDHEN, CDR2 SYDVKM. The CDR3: CASRTQGTPYEQYF. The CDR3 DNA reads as TGTGCCAGCAGAACGCAGGGTACGCCCTACGAGCAGTACTTC.

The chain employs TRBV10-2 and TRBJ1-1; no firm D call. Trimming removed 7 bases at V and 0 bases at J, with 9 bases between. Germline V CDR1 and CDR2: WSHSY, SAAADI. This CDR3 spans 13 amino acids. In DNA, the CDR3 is TGCGCCAGCAAGGGAGTTATGAACACTGAAGCTTTCTTT. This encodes CASKGVMNTEAFF.

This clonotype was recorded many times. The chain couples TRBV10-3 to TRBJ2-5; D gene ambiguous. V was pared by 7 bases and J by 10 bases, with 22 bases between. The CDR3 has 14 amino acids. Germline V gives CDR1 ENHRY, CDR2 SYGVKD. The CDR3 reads CAITSDAVKGIQYF. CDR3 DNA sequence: TGTGCCATCACCTCGGACGCCGTAAAGGGTATCCAGTACTTC.

CDR3 protein: CASAPRTGGFYNEQFF. CDR3 bases: TGTGCTAGTGCTCCCCGGACAGGGGGCTTCTACAATGAGCAGTTCTTC. The rearrangement uses TRBV12-5 and TRBJ2-1; 11 bases agree with TRBD1. J gave up 3 bases and V 7 bases, and 8 bases lay outside the gene matches. The V gene's germline CDR1 is LGHNT and CDR2 FRNRAP. The CDR3 has 16 amino acids.

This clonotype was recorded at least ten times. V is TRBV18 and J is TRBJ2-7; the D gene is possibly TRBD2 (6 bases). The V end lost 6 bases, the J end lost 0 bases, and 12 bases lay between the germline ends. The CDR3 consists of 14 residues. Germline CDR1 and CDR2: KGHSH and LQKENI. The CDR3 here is CASSGRRGSYEQYV. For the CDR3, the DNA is TGTGCCAGCTCCGGAAGGAGGGGCTCCTACGAGCAGTACGTC.

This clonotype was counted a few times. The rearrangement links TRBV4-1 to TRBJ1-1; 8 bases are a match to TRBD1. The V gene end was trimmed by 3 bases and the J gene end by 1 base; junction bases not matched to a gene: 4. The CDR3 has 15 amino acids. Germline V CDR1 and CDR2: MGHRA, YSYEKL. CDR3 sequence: CASSQTGARNTEAFF. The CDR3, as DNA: TGCGCCAGCAGCCAGACAGGGGCTCGGAACACTGAAGCTTTCTTT.

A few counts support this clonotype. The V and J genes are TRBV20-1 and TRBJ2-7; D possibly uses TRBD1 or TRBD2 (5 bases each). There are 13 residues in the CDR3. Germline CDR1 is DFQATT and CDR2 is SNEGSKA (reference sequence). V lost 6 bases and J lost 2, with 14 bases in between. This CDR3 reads CSARTGTTYEQYF. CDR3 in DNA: TGCAGTGCCCGTACTGGGACCACCTACGAGCAGTACTTC.

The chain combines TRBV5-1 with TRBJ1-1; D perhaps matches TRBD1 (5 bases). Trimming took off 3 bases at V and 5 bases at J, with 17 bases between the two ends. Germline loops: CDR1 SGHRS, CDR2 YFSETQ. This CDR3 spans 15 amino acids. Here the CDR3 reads CASSWGPGGRTEAFF. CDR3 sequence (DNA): TGCGCCAGCAGCTGGGGCCCCGGGGGACGGACTGAAGCTTTCTTT.

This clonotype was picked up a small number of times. CDR3 residues: CAWSEGQSHIQYF. CDR3 sequence (DNA): TGTGCCTGGAGTGAGGGACAGTCACACATTCAGTACTTC. The chain combines TRBV30 with TRBJ2-4; TRBD1 matches at 7 bases. Germline CDR1 is GTSNPN and CDR2 is SVGIG (reference sequence). The CDR3 extends over 13 amino acids. The V gene end was trimmed by 1 base and the J gene end by 8 bases; junction bases not matched to a gene: 5.

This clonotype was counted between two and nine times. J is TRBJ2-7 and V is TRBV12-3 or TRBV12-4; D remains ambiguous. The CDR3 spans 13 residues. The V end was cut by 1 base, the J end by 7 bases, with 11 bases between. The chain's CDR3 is CASSLGIGREQYF. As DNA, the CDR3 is TGTGCCAGCAGTTTAGGTATAGGTCGTGAGCAGTACTTC.

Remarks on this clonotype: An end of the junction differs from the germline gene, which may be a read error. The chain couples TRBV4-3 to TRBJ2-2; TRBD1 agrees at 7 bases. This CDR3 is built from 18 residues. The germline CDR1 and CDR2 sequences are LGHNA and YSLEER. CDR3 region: CSSSQALLRGRITGELFF. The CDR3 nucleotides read TGCTCCAGCAGCCAAGCGCTTTTAAGGGGGCGAATTACCGGGGAGCTGTTTTTT.

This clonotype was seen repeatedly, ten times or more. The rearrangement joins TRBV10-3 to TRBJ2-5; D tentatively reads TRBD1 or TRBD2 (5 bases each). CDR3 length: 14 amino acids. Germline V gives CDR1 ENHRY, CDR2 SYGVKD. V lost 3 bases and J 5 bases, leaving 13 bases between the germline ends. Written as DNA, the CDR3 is TGTGCCATCAGTGACGGGGCCATGCGGGAGACCCAGTACTTC. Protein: CAISDGAMRETQYF.

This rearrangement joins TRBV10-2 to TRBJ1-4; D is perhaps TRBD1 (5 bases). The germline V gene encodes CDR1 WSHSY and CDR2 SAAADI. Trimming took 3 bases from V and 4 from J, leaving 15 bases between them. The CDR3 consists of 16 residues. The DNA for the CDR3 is TGCGCCAGCAGTGATAATCTTTGGGGGTTTAATGAAAAACTGTTTTTT. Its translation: CASSDNLWGFNEKLFF.

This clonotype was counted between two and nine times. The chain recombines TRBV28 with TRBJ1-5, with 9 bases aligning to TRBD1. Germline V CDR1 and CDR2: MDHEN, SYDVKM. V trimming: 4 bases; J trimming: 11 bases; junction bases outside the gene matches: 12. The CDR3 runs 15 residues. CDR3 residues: CASSSWDRARSAQHF. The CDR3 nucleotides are TGTGCCAGCAGTTCATGGGACAGGGCCCGGTCGGCCCAGCATTTT.

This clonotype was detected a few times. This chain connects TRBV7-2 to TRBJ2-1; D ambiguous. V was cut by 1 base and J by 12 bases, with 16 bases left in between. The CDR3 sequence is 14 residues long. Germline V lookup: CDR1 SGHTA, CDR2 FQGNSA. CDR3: CASSLESLPLRQFF. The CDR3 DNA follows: TGTGCCAGCAGCTTAGAGAGCCTCCCCCTCCGGCAGTTCTTC.

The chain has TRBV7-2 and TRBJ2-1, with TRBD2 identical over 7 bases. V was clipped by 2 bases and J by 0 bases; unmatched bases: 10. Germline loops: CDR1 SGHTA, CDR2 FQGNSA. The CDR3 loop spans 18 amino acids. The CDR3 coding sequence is TGTGCCAGCAGCTTACGCCACGGCCCGGGGGGCTCCTACAATGAGCAGTTCTTC. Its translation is CASSLRHGPGGSYNEQFF.

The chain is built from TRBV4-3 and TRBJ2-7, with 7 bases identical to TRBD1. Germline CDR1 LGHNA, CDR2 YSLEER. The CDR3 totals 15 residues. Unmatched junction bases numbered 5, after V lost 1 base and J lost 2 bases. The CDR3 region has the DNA TGCGCCAGCAGCCAAGCAAGGGACAGACCCTACGAGCAGTACTTC. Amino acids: CASSQARDRPYEQYF.